This T cell receptor (beta chain) was observed in a study of OX40 agonist ivuxolimab in advanced cancers. The wider study: People in dose escalation had one of these cancers: hepatocellular carcinoma, melanoma, renal cell or head and neck cancer. The group had a mean age of 60 years, ranged from 23 to 79, and was 80% to 90% male.

Comment on this clone: Antigen: not known.

The CDR3 totals 17 residues. Germline-derived CDR1 and CDR2 are SGHRS and YFSETQ. Trimming took 4 bases from V and 3 from J; bases not matched to a gene: 15. This table comes from immunoSEQ multiplex PCR, and its TCRdb copy is limited to in-frame clones, with some not included. This sample has 75,000 to 95,000 clones; about 85% occur once, and the top ten carry about 3%. The study, taken as a whole, reports: In a subset of nonresponders, normalized T-cell clonal expansion was also low. Partial responders receiving 0.1-3.0 mg/kg showed among the lowest clonal expansion.

This TCR was recovered from an adult with an advanced solid tumor such as melanoma, head and neck, liver or kidney cancer. V and J are TRBV5-1 and TRBJ1-2, with TRBD1 matching over 7 bases. The sample here was CD4+ or CD8+ T cells sorted from blood, taken in a trial of the OX40 agonist ivuxolimab. The CDR3 here is CASSLGMGAGTDYGYTF. CDR3 sequence (DNA): TGCGCCAGCAGCCTTGGTATGGGGGCCGGGACAGACTATGGCTACACCTTC.